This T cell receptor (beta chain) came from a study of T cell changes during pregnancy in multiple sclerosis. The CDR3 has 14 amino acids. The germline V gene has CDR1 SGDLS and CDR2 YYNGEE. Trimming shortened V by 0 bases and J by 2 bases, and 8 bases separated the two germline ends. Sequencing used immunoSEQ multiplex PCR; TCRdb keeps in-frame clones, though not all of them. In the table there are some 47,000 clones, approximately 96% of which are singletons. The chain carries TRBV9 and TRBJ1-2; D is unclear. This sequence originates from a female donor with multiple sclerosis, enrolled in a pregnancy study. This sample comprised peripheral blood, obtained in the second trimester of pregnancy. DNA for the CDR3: TGTGCCAGCAGCGTAGGGAGCAGCAACTATGGCTACACCTTC. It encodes CASSVGSSNYGYTF.